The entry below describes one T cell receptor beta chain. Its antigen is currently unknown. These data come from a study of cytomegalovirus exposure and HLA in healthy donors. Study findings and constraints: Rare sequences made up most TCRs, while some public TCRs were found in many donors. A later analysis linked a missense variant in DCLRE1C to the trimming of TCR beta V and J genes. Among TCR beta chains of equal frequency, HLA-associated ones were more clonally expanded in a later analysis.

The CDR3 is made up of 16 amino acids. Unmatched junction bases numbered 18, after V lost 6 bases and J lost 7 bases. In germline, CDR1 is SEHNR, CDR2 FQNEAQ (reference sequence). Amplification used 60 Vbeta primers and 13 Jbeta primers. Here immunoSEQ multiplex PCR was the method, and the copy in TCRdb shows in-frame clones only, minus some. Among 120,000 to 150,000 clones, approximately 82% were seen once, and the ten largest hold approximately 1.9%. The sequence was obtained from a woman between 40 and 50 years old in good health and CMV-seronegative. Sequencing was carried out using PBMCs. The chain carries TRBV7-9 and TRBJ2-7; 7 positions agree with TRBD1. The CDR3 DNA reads TGTGCCAGCAGTTCTACAGAAGGGACAGCCTTACGGGAGCAGTACTTC. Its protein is CASSSTEGTALREQYF.